Sequencing of this TCR beta chain was carried out in a study of regulatory T cells in long-lasting Graves disease. The study, taken as a whole, reports: Persistent disease was characterized by preferential usage of TRBV28, TRBJ1-2 and TRBJ2-5.

Building of the TCR beta libraries involved iRepertoire HTBI primers and Arm-PCR of CDR3 regions. TCRdb re-analysed the multiplex PCR reads in MiXCR, keeping a single row per CDR3 protein. The sample lists fewer than 450,000 distinct CDR3 sequences, 15% seen once, with roughly 7.7% in the top ten. The germline gives CDR1 SGHRS, CDR2 YFSETQ. The length of the CDR3 is 15 residues. V shed 0 bases and J 1 base; nucleotides not matched to a gene: 3. As for time point: newly diagnosed GD, antithyroid drugs for less than 3 months. The TCR library used RNA extracted from PBMCs. This clonotype was detected many times. Its antigen is not known. This same sample was also part of a study on T cells in Graves' hyperthyroidism and ophthalmopathy. That study reports: Patients were aged 18 to 65, had disease duration under 2 months, and had newly diagnosed hyperthyroidism.

This clonotype was obtained from a woman aged 40-49 years with Graves disease. Sequencing used peripheral blood mononuclear cells (PBMCs), obtained at new diagnosis, from a patient treated with antithyroid drugs. This chain connects TRBV5-1 to TRBJ1-1; TRBD1 matches 7 bases. The CDR3 sequence is CASSLDWTGNTEAFF. The CDR3 DNA is TGCGCCAGCAGCTTGGATTGGACAGGGAACACTGAAGCTTTCTTT. The whole variable domain, remainder taken from reference TRBV5-1 and TRBJ1-1, is KAGVTQTPRYLIKTRGQQVTLSCSPISGHRSVSWYQQTPGQGLQFLFEYFSETQRNKGNFPGRFSGRQFSNSRSEMNVSTLELGDSALYLCASSLDWTGNTEAFFGQGTRLTVV.